Listed below are T cell receptor beta chains from one sample, sequenced in a study of blood T cell repertoires in COVID-19. The assay was immunoSEQ multiplex PCR, and TCRdb's table has in-frame clones only and misses some. This sample has 150,000 to 200,000 clones, with over 75% found just once. Sequenced input: peripheral blood. The receptors stem from a human donor with active or convalescent COVID-19. The donor label of this sample is uncertain. Each CDR3 is given with its conserved first and last residue. Fields, in order: clone size, V gene, J gene, D gene, CDR3 DNA, CDR3 protein. A D gene is named only where the DNA matches it firmly. Clone sizes are given selectively: once, few, many, or a class where the clone is expanded.

>once|TRBV27|TRBJ1-2|.
TGTGCCAGCAGTCCTGGCATCCGGGTTGGTGGCTACACCTTC
CASSPGIRVGGYTF
>.|TRBV5-1|TRBJ1-2|.
TGCGCCAGCAGCGGGGGGGACGGAGGAGATGGCTACACCTTC
CASSGGDGGDGYTF
>.|TRBV27|TRBJ2-7|TRBD1
TGTGCCAGCAGCAGACCCGCCAGGGGGCGTTTCGACTACGAGCAGTACTTC
CASSRPARGRFDYEQYF
>.|TRBV7-3|TRBJ2-3|.
TGTGCCAGCAGCTTACTCGGCGGGATTAGCACAGATACGCAGTATTTT
CASSLLGGISTDTQYF
>.|TRBV5-4|TRBJ2-5|.
TGTGCCAGCAGCTTAAATTGGGGGGGCGAGGAGACCCAGTACTTC
CASSLNWGGEETQYF
>.|TRBV24-1|TRBJ2-2|TRBD1
TGTGCCACCTCCCGGGACAGGAGCTCCGGGGAGCTGTTTTTT
CATSRDRSSGELFF
>.|TRBV29-1|TRBJ2-7|TRBD1
TGCAGCGCGGAGATAAGACAGGGGCGATACGAGCAGTACTTC
CSAEIRQGRYEQYF
>.|TRBV15|TRBJ2-1|.
TGTGCCACCAGCAGAGCTTACAATGAGCAGTTCTTC
CATSRAYNEQFF
>.|TRBV23-1|TRBJ2-1|.
TGCGCCAGCAGTCAATCGCGGGGTCCCGGCCAGGGAGCATACAATGAGCAGTTCTTC
CASSQSRGPGQGAYNEQFF
>.|TRBV21-1|TRBJ1-6|.
TGTGCCAGCAGCCTGGGTACGAAAAACAGGAATTCACCCCTCCACTTT
CASSLGTKNRNSPLHF
>.|TRBV2|TRBJ1-4|.
TGTGCCAGCAGTGTCGGAGGGTCTAATGAAAAACTGTTTTTT
CASSVGGSNEKLFF
>.|TRBV4-2|TRBJ2-5|TRBD2
TGTGCCAGCGGAACAGCGGGGGGCCAAGAGACCCAGTACTTC
CASGTAGGQETQYF
>.|TRBV30|TRBJ2-7|.
TGTGCCTGGAGTTATAGATACGAGCAGTACTTC
CAWSYRYEQYF
>once|TRBV4-1|TRBJ2-3|TRBD2
TGCGCCAGCAGCCAAGAGAGCGGGAGGGCCGAAAGAGATACGCAGTATTTT
CASSQESGRAERDTQYF
>.|TRBV21-1|TRBJ2-1|.
TGTGCCAGCACCATCCTAGTGTACAATGAGCAGTTCTTC
CASTILVYNEQFF
>.|TRBV19|TRBJ2-1|.
.
CASSMVAGGNLEFF
>.|TRBV6-1|TRBJ1-2|.
TGTGCCAGCAGTGTCCTGATCCCGATAGCGAGCTATGGCTACACCTTC
CASSVLIPIASYGYTF
>.|TRBV25-1|TRBJ2-1|.
TGTGCCAGCAGTGTCACAGGGATGGGGGCGGAGCAGTTCTTC
CASSVTGMGAEQFF
>.|TRBV3-1/TRBV3-2|TRBJ1-4|.
TGTGCCAGCAGCCAACATTCGGGGGGACTCGCTAATGAAAAACTGTTTTTT
CASSQHSGGLANEKLFF
>.|TRBV6-5|TRBJ2-1|TRBD2
TGTGCCAGCAGTAGGACTAGCTCCTACAATGAGCAGTTCTTC
CASSRTSSYNEQFF
>.|TRBV12-3/TRBV12-4|TRBJ2-7|.
TGTGCCAGCAGTCCTACAGGGCTACCGCAGTACTTC
CASSPTGLPQYF
>.|TRBV19|TRBJ1-1|.
TGTGCCAGTAGCCCCTACCCAGGGATGAACACTGAAGCTTTCTTT
CASSPYPGMNTEAFF
>.|TRBV28|TRBJ2-1|TRBD2
TGTGCCAGCACTAGCGGAACCTACAATGAGCAGTTCTTC
CASTSGTYNEQFF
>.|TRBV5-5|TRBJ2-5|TRBD2
TGTGCCAGCAGCCGCGGGGGGTCGGGCCAAGAGACCCAGTACTTC
CASSRGGSGQETQYF
>.|TRBV5-1|TRBJ2-5|.
TGCGCCAGCGGGGAGGGACAGGCCTTTACCAGCCAAGAGACCCAGTACTTC
CASGEGQAFTSQETQYF
>.|TRBV5-5|TRBJ2-7|.
TGTGCCAGCAGCTTGGAATTCTCCTCCTACGAGCAGTACTTC
CASSLEFSSYEQYF
>.|TRBV25-1|TRBJ2-7|TRBD2
TGTGCCACCGGACTAGCGGGAAGTTCCTACGAGCAGTACTTC
CATGLAGSSYEQYF
>.|TRBV5-1|TRBJ1-2|.
TGCGCCAGCAGACGGGACATCGACTATGGCTACACCTTC
CASRRDIDYGYTF
>few|TRBV2|TRBJ1-6|TRBD1
TGTGCCAGCACCACCGGGACAGGGAGGAGTTCACCCCTCCACTTT
CASTTGTGRSSPLHF
>few|TRBV10-3|TRBJ2-7|TRBD1
TGTGCCATCAGTGAGTCGCAGGGGGCGAGATACGAGCAGTACTTC
CAISESQGARYEQYF
>.|TRBV30|TRBJ2-2|TRBD2
TGTGCCTGGACGCGCGGGACTAGCGGGAACACCGGGGAGCTGTTTTTT
CAWTRGTSGNTGELFF
>few|TRBV4-1|TRBJ1-5|TRBD1
TGCGCCAGCAGCCAAGACTGGGGACAGGGGAATCAGCCCCAGCATTTT
CASSQDWGQGNQPQHF
>.|TRBV28|TRBJ2-7|.
TGTGCCAGCAGTTCTCCGGGGTACGAGCAGTACTTC
CASSSPGYEQYF
>medium-sized|TRBV9|TRBJ2-5|.
TGTGCCAGCAGCGTAGGGGGGGGGCCCCAAGAGACCCAGTACTTC
CASSVGGGPQETQYF
>.|TRBV24-1|TRBJ2-1|.
TGTGCCACCAGTGATTTTTACAGGGACGGTTCCTACAATGAGCAGTTCTTC
CATSDFYRDGSYNEQFF
>.|TRBV19|TRBJ1-5|TRBD1
TGTGCCAGTAGTAACAGACTTCCGGGACAGGGGAGAAATCAGCCCCAGCATTTT
CASSNRLPGQGRNQPQHF
>few|TRBV24-1|TRBJ2-7|.
TGTGAATCGAGGTACGAGCAGTACTTC
CESRYEQYF
>.|TRBV5-1|TRBJ1-3|.
TGCGCCAGCAGCTTGGCGGGTCCCTCGAGAGGAAACACCATATATTTT
CASSLAGPSRGNTIYF
>.|TRBV5-1|TRBJ1-1|TRBD1
TGCGCCAGCAGCTCAGGGGGGACAGGGGGCCTGAACACTGAAGCTTTCTTT
CASSSGGTGGLNTEAFF
>.|TRBV11-2|TRBJ2-3|.
TGTGCCAGCAGCTTAGAAGCGGTCACAGATACGCAGTATTTT
CASSLEAVTDTQYF
>.|TRBV6-6|TRBJ1-3|.
TGTGCCAGCAGGGACTCAGGATTGAACACCATATATTTT
CASRDSGLNTIYF
>once|TRBV30|TRBJ2-7|.
TGTGCCTGGAGTGTACACGGGGATGGGCAGTACTTC
CAWSVHGDGQYF
>once|TRBV27|TRBJ2-1|TRBD2
TGTGCCAGCAGTTTTCACACCGGGACTAGCGGAAACAATGAGCAGTTCTTC
CASSFHTGTSGNNEQFF
>few|TRBV27|TRBJ2-1|.
TGTGCCAGCAGTTTATTTTTGCGGGCCAATGAGCAGTTCTTC
CASSLFLRANEQFF
>.|TRBV11-2|TRBJ1-4|.
TGTGCCAGCAGCTTAGGTGAGGGTGAAAAACTGTTTTTT
CASSLGEGEKLFF
>once|TRBV3-1/TRBV3-2|TRBJ1-4|.
TGTGCCAGCAGCCAGAGCTTTGCAACTAATGAAAAACTGTTTTTT
CASSQSFATNEKLFF
>once|TRBV4-3|TRBJ1-2|.
TGCGCCAGCAGCCAGGATCTTAGGCGAGGGCTCCAACCGGGGGACTATGGCTACACCTTC
CASSQDLRRGLQPGDYGYTF
>.|TRBV4-2|TRBJ1-4|.
TGTGCCAGCAGCCAAGACTGGACAGCAACTAATGAAAAACTGTTTTTT
CASSQDWTATNEKLFF
>.|TRBV18|TRBJ1-1|.
TGTGCCAGCTCACTGCTCGGGTCTGCCGACGCTGAAGCTTTCTTT
CASSLLGSADAEAFF
>.|TRBV4-3|TRBJ1-6|.
TGCGCCAGCAGCCCGACAGTTTATAATTCACCCCTCCACTTT
CASSPTVYNSPLHF